This T cell receptor beta chain was found in a study of T cell responses to AZD1222 COVID-19 vaccine. Study background: Investigators merged groups given second doses at roughly 4 or roughly 12 weeks.

Using immunoSEQ multiplex PCR, the repertoire was profiled, and TCRdb retains in-frame clones only, with some absent. The table has about 150,000 clones, about 88% seen once. Study results and limitations: AZD1222 recipients seropositive at baseline numbered only 6 or 7. Most donors were white British and more were female, and clonal diversity was possibly underestimated. No repertoire was sampled before or during the peak T cell response, only after it.

With regard to this clone: The antigen remains unidentified.

This TCR came from an adult in good health. The source material was peripheral blood, sampled on day 0 of AZD1222 vaccination.

CDR3 nucleotide sequence: TGTGCCAGCAGCCGGCTCAGCTCCTACAATGAGCAGTTCTTC. This gives the protein CASSRLSSYNEQFF. The chain couples TRBV7-2 to TRBJ2-1; no firm D call. The V gene's germline CDR1 is SGHTA and CDR2 FQGNSA. The CDR3 totals 14 residues. V was cut by 5 bases and J by 0 bases, with 8 bases left in between.